These 13 T cell receptor beta chains came from one sample sequenced in a study of cytomegalovirus exposure and HLA in healthy donors. Here immunoSEQ multiplex PCR was the method, and the copy in TCRdb shows in-frame clones only, minus some. This repertoire shows roughly 100,000 clones, roughly 95% found once; its top ten account for 0.85% to 0.95%. The source material was PBMCs. The receptors stem from a woman under 30 in good health and CMV-seronegative.

The genes are TRBV9 and TRBJ1-1, with TRBD1 matching 7 bases. V was pared by 3 bases and J by 4 bases, with 3 bases of the junction left unmatched. The CDR3 runs to 13 residues. Looked up from germline, CDR1 is SGDLS and CDR2 is YYNGEE. This CDR3 is CASSADRPTEAFF. The CDR3 nucleotides read TGTGCCAGCAGCGCGGACAGGCCCACTGAAGCTTTCTTT.

The rearrangement uses TRBV6-5 and TRBJ2-7; TRBD2 matches at 7 bases. CDR1 and CDR2 from the germline V gene are MNHEY and SVGAGI. This CDR3 comprises 15 residues. V lost 3 bases to trimming and J lost 2 bases; unmatched junction nucleotides: 7. The CDR3: CASSYDSRGAYEQYF. The CDR3 DNA sequence: TGTGCCAGCAGTTATGATTCCCGGGGGGCCTACGAGCAGTACTTC.

The V call is TRBV28, the J call TRBJ2-1; TRBD2 matches 7 bases. Germline V gene data show CDR1 as MDHEN and CDR2 as SYDVKM. CDR3 size: 16 residues. After removal of 6 bases from V and 1 base from J, the junction contained 9 bases not matched to a gene. For the CDR3, the DNA is TGTGCCAGCAGGTTTTACGGGACTACTTCCTACAATGAGCAGTTCTTC. Its protein product is CASRFYGTTSYNEQFF.

This chain joins TRBV27 and TRBJ1-5; maybe TRBD1 (6 bases). In germline, CDR1 is MNHEY, CDR2 SMNVEV (reference sequence). The V gene lost 2 bases and the J gene lost 5 bases, with 7 bases spanning the gap. The CDR3 covers 13 residues. The CDR3 protein is CASSLQGYQPQHF. CDR3 nucleotide sequence: TGTGCCAGCAGTTTACAGGGGTATCAGCCCCAGCATTTT.

This clone was observed a single time. The V and J genes are TRBV11-3 and TRBJ2-7; no reliable D call. In germline, CDR1 is SGHNT, CDR2 YENEEA. This CDR3 is 12 amino acids long. The V and J ends lost 5 bases and 0 bases respectively, with 5 bases between them. The CDR3, as DNA: TGTGCCAGCAGCGCTAGCTCCTACGAGCAGTACTTC. Translating it yields CASSASSYEQYF.

The chain has TRBV30 and TRBJ2-1, with TRBD1 matching 8 bases. V dropped 4 bases and J dropped 6; count of bases not matched to a gene: 5. CDR3 length: 13 residues. Germline V lookup: CDR1 GTSNPN, CDR2 SVGIG (reference sequence). CDR3 coding DNA: TGTGCCTGGAACCAGGGGGCTAGCAATGAGCAGTTCTTC. Translation: CAWNQGASNEQFF.

The CDR3 DNA is TGTGCCAGCAGTTTGGACAGGTACGAGCAGTACTTC. Its translation: CASSLDRYEQYF. This rearrangement joins TRBV27 to TRBJ2-7; the match to TRBD1 covers 7 bases. The CDR3 loop spans 12 amino acids. Trimming removed 3 bases from V and 4 bases from J; junction bases left unmatched: 0. Germline V gene sequence: CDR1 MNHEY, CDR2 SMNVEV (reference sequence).

The chain couples TRBV19 to TRBJ2-7; 10 bases are a match to TRBD1. CDR3 length: 14 residues. V trimming: 7 bases; J trimming: 1 base; junction bases outside the gene matches: 4. The germline V gene encodes CDR1 LNHDA and CDR2 SQIVND (reference sequence). CDR3 amino acids: CASTPGQGSYEQYF. The CDR3 DNA reads TGTGCCAGTACTCCGGGACAGGGGTCCTACGAGCAGTACTTC.

This clone was seen a single time. The chain joins TRBV10-3 to TRBJ2-3; 9 bases match TRBD1. Germline V lookup: CDR1 ENHRY, CDR2 SYGVKD. The CDR3 loop spans 15 amino acids. With V trimmed by 4 bases and J by 4 bases, 6 bases remained unmatched. This CDR3 reads CAISVATGGADTQYF. The CDR3 DNA follows: TGTGCCATCAGTGTCGCGACAGGGGGAGCAGATACGCAGTATTTT.

The chain carries TRBV4-2 and TRBJ2-2, with TRBD2 matching over 12 bases. CDR3 length equals 17 residues. J was trimmed by 8 bases and V by 3 bases; bases with no gene match: 10. Germline V gene sequence: CDR1 LGHNA, CDR2 YNFKEQ. CDR3 nucleotides: TGTGCCAGCAGCCAGCTCCTAGCGGGGGGGCCAGGAGGGGAGCTGTTTTTT. Translated, it gives CASSQLLAGGPGGELFF.

This chain joins TRBV18 and TRBJ1-2; TRBD1 agrees at 8 bases. Trimming took 4 bases from V and 3 from J; bases not matched to a gene: 4. CDR1 is KGHSH, CDR2 LQKENI, per germline. This CDR3 is 14 amino acids long. The CDR3 nucleotides are TGTGCCAGCTCACACCCAGGGGGCGACTATGGCTACACCTTC. Its translation is CASSHPGGDYGYTF.

V usage is TRBV6-5 and J usage is TRBJ2-7; a possible D gene is TRBD1 (6 bases). This CDR3 spans 16 amino acids. The V and J ends lost 0 bases and 1 base respectively, with 13 bases between them. In germline, CDR1 is MNHEY, CDR2 SVGAGI. The CDR3 region is CASSYSQGWGSYEQYF. DNA of the CDR3: TGTGCCAGCAGTTACTCACAGGGTTGGGGTTCCTACGAGCAGTACTTC.

This CDR3 reads CASSPRGSGPVSYEQYF. The CDR3 DNA reads TGTGCCAGCAGTCCTCGAGGTAGCGGGCCTGTCTCCTACGAGCAGTACTTC. The J gene is TRBJ2-7, the V gene TRBV27, with 7 bases aligning to TRBD2. The CDR3 consists of 17 residues. V lost 5 bases to trimming and J lost 0 bases; unmatched junction nucleotides: 13. In germline, CDR1 is MNHEY, CDR2 SMNVEV (reference sequence).